Below, one T cell receptor (beta chain) is given with its context. In this sample, this clonotype turned up many times. Its antigen remains unidentified. No much larger clone exists at a distance of one base, and base qualities are not known. The data stem from a study of regulatory T cells in long-lasting Graves disease (dated by TCRdb to the early 2020s). Background for the entire study: In the newly diagnosed Graves' disease group, patients had been taking antithyroid drugs for less than 3 months. This study used TCR sequencing and RNA sequencing of peripheral blood to compare persistent Graves' disease patients against newly diagnosed Graves' disease patients. The study took place in China and was registered as a clinical trial. A total of some 35 samples underwent TCR sequencing, from some 13 patients with persistent Graves' disease and 20 or so patients with newly diagnosed Graves' disease. Study-level results and caveats: Sequencing and analysis were restricted to the TCR beta chain. As a limitation, the authors acknowledged that the small sample size may reduce accuracy. Compared with newly diagnosed patients, persistent Graves' disease patients had lower TCR Shannon entropy and fewer highly expanded clones, which suggests clonal expansion. Peripheral blood alone was examined, since thyroid tissue, which constituted the primary lesion, could not be accessed. A larger number of public clonotypes was shared among persistent patients (around 2,700) than among newly diagnosed patients (around 970).

Receptor libraries were prepared by multiplex PCR. TCRdb shows the sequencer as Illumina HiSeq 4000. TCR beta libraries were built with iRepertoire HTBI primers and Arm-PCR amplification of CDR3 regions. Before sequencing, the PCR products underwent gel purification. The paper's data handling went like this. Gene usage analysis of CDR3 amino acid clonotypes relied on the approximately 68 TRBV and 12 to 15 TRBJ segments identified across samples. Filtered high-quality paired reads were merged into contigs using COPE and FqMerger. Contigs were aligned with BLAST to IMGT TRBV, TRBD and TRBJ reference genes, and CDR3 was defined per IMGT. Highly expanded clones were defined as clonotypes with a frequency above 0.1%. Repertoire diversity was measured by Shannon entropy, and V-J evenness by the Gini coefficient. Public clonotypes were defined as clonotypes shared by more than one individual. TCRdb redid the processing of the public reads, applying fastp at Q25 and MiXCR, and retained in-frame beta chains. Every entry covers one CDR3 protein and lists the most common genes and DNA from its rows. The V and J calls were not made by the authors but by TCRdb's processing. Recorded for this sample are about 420,000 distinct CDR3 sequences; roughly 15% of them occurred a single time. Together, the top ten hold about 23% of the sample.

What the time point label conveys for this sample: newly diagnosed GD, antithyroid drugs for less than 3 months. RNA was extracted from PBMCs in TRIzol for both TCR sequencing and RNA sequencing. The diagnosis of Graves' disease followed American Thyroid Association guidelines. The patients came from an endocrinology department in Xi'an, China. Each patient gave roughly 10 milliliters of peripheral blood, collected in an EDTA anticoagulant tube. Ficoll Paque Plus density gradient separation was used to isolate PBMCs, and no additional T cell sorting was done. An Agilent 2100 Bioanalyzer and agarose gel were used to check RNA quality, while a NanoDrop 2000 measured RNA concentration. These sequences were also reported in another study, on T cells in Graves' hyperthyroidism and ophthalmopathy. As that second paper reports: Stable Graves' hyperthyroidism was defined as the absence of progression to ophthalmopathy over 18 months of follow-up. Hyperthyroidism patients were newly diagnosed, with disease duration under 2 months, and aged 18 to 65 years. Patients with uncontrolled infections, other autoimmune diseases, pregnancy or lactation were excluded. Diagnoses relied on clinical symptoms, serum thyroxine and TRAb, thyroid ultrasound and orbital computed tomography. The TCR CDR3 was subjected to a first round of RT-PCR using the HTBI primer set and the Qiagen OneStep RT-PCR kit. Most expanded thyroid clonotypes (frequency above 0.001) were also detected in blood, suggesting blood repertoires may reflect thyroid immune responses. Ophthalmopathy was separated from stable hyperthyroidism by a 13 V-J signature model, with 85% to 90% sensitivity and about 81% specificity obtained in cross-validation and 80%/75% obtained in testing. During validation, the model predicted progression to ophthalmopathy a median of around 7 months ahead of onset, with almost 71% sensitivity and roughly 75% specificity. To identify distinguishing TCR V-J signatures, a discovery cohort of some 99 patients was used, comprising 40 to 45 with Graves' ophthalmopathy and some 60 with stable Graves' hyperthyroidism. Whether ophthalmopathy could be predicted prospectively was tested in an independent validation cohort made up of roughly 19 hyperthyroidism patients plus 17 patients who later progressed to ophthalmopathy. The approximately 98 discovery patients were randomly divided into training and test sets at a 7:3 ratio. In addition, the study compared T-cell repertoires in thyroid tissue and in blood from roughly six Graves' hyperthyroidism patients. After sampling, hyperthyroidism patients received methimazole starting at 30 mg daily, and ophthalmopathy patients received high-dose intravenous methylprednisolone. The libraries were constructed in a second round of multiplex PCR and then size-selected and purified. Sequencing of the libraries was done on an Illumina HiSeq2000 using paired-end 100 bp reads. SOAPnuke was used to process the raw data, throwing out any read that contained adapters or uncalled bases, had a mean Phred below 15, or lacked an exact constant-primer or identifier match. COPE v1.2.5 was used to merge the high-quality paired reads, and each unique nucleotide sequence was defined as a clonotype. MiTCR v1.1 was used to align the clonotypes against IMGT TRBV, TRBD and TRBJ reference segments. Analysis was restricted to V-J combinations with a frequency above 0.0001, which covered 99.2% of repertoires. A TCS score was defined as the ratio between F50 (clonal expansion) and ExV (chaos), using BLOSUM62-based TCRdist between CDR3 peptides within each V-J. Welch's t-statistics and random forest reduced around 550 V-J features to roughly 13, which were used in a naive Bayes classifier (R e1071). Sample size was not statistically predetermined, and blinding of investigators to group allocation was not performed. According to the paper, TCR Vbeta CDR3 sequencing was carried out on over 130 peripheral blood samples, which came from more than 40 ophthalmopathy, some 73 hyperthyroidism and approximately 17 progressor patients.

Sequenced material: peripheral blood mononuclear cells (PBMCs), taken at new diagnosis, from a patient treated with antithyroid drugs. The origin of this receptor is a woman aged 18-35 years with Graves disease. Donor details come from another sample of the same person, matched by shared clones.

The encoded CDR3 is CASRGLAGVWEQYF. The nucleotide sequence is TGTGCCAGCAGGGGACTAGCGGGAGTGTGGGAGCAGTACTTC. The chain was built from TRBV6-1 and TRBJ2-7; a stretch of 14 junction bases matches TRBD2. V ends up 6 bases short and J 7 bases short, with an unmatched junction base count of 5. Counted from cysteine to phenylalanine, this CDR3 has 14 amino acids. Just CDR3 DNA is preserved here, 42 bases in frame from base 1. The germline V gene encodes CDR1 MNHNS and CDR2 SASEGT.